This note documents a single T cell receptor (beta chain) sequence. Its antigen is still unknown. No base quality information exists; no much larger clone differs at one position. In total, approximately 700 healthy bone marrow donors made up the cohort. Cohort members were all nominally healthy when sampled, although unrecorded immune exposures were likely present. The donor tested CMV seronegative, placing the donor among the 350 or so seronegative members of the cohort. Each donor provided a peripheral blood sample, and peripheral blood mononuclear cells were used for TCR beta sequencing. Genomic DNA was extracted from the blood cell samples with the Qiagen DNeasy Blood Extraction Kit. The library was generated by the immunoSEQ multiplex PCR assay. For the multiplex PCR, a mixture combining 60 forward primers for TCR Vbeta segments and 13 reverse primers for TCR Jbeta segments was used. The CDR3 region of rearranged TCR beta genes was amplified from genomic DNA with a multiplex PCR assay. The Illumina HiSeq System was used to sequence the amplified TCR beta libraries as 87-base-pair reads. Under the source paper's analysis protocol: A later analysis counted about 80 million unique TCR beta chains across the 666 repertoires, and approximately 11 million of these chains were shared by at least two donors. To remove PCR and sequencing errors, raw reads were error-corrected and collapsed into unique sequences using a nearest-neighbor algorithm that merged closely related sequences. V, D and J gene segments were assigned by aligning CDR3 sequences to IMGT reference sequences. Each retained sequence needed at least a six-nucleotide match to both a V gene segment and a J gene segment. Rearrangements were classified as productive when the CDR3 lacked stop codons and remained in frame with V and J, and all other rearrangements were classified as non-productive. Following IMGT convention, CDR3 was defined as the stretch from the second conserved V-encoded cysteine to the conserved J-encoded phenylalanine. The earlier analysis of about 590 of the donors excluded sequences that lacked an unambiguous match to a single V gene segment. An earlier analysis of 500 to 700 of the donors classified V segments as functional when productive rearrangements were above 56.7% and as segregating when the standard deviation between donors was above 5%. A statistical classification framework was built to diagnose cytomegalovirus status from the catalog of TCR beta chain sequences. A later analysis assigned V and J genes by comparing TCR nucleotide sequences with IMGT/GENE-DB human TR gene sequences. A later analysis assigned CDR3 sequences and most-parsimonious VDJ recombination scenarios with the TCRdist pipeline. A later analysis defined each TCR beta chain by its CDR3 amino acid sequence plus V-gene family, and excluded reads lacking a unique V-gene family. In a later analysis, a few hundred highly shared, low-generation-probability nucleotide sequences were removed to address suspected cross-contamination and a sequencing artifact. For each public chain, a later analysis derived a clonal expansion index from normalized ranks of inferred template counts within each repertoire. In a later analysis, generation probabilities were computed with a VDJ recombination model fitted to out-of-frame rearrangements, and the resulting probabilities were checked against IGoR. In a later analysis, TCR-TCR, TCR-HLA and TCR-CMV co-occurrence was scored with hypergeometric tests, and a repertoire-size bias correction was applied to TCR pairs. In a later analysis, false discovery rates were estimated by permuting HLA or CMV assignments 20 times. A later analysis grouped co-occurring TCRs with DBSCAN, adding TCRdist sequence similarity when clustering within HLA-allele-positive subsets. Repertoires with fewer than 30,000 or more than 120,000 public chains, plus five repertoires with anomalous nucleotide sharing, were excluded from co-occurrence clustering. The table comes from immuneACCESS by way of TCRdb, which keeps in-frame sequences with V and J called. Part of the clones is missing from these tables; in studies checked, under half for an unresolved V gene and the rest for unknown reasons. That table furnishes V, J and clone size, whereas the DNA furnished D and trimming. This sample gives approximately 180,000 clones in total; about four fifths of them show up just once. 1.5% to 2% of the sample goes to the ten largest clones.

The data belong to a study of cytomegalovirus exposure and HLA in healthy donors (dated by TCRdb to about 2017). Describing the broader study: According to an earlier analysis of several hundred of the donors, some 180 million T cells yielded 90 million to 130 million unique TCR beta sequences and around 300 Gb of sequence data. All discovery cohort repertoires had been generated using a single sequencing platform. The study was designed to test whether signatures of past pathogen exposure could be identified by cataloging public T cell receptors. The study used immunosequencing to profile the T cell repertoires of some 600 subjects and linked those repertoires to cytomegalovirus serostatus. Roughly five DR-DQ haplotypes were handled as single units for association and clustering because linkage in the cohort was strong. A later analysis re-analyzed previously published TCR beta repertoires from approximately 700 donors and added high-resolution HLA genotyping to study TCR occurrence patterns. Typing coverage varied by locus: roughly 620-640 donors for A, B, C, DRB1 and DQB1; approximately 520 for DQA1; about 590 for DPA1; about 450 for DPB1. Donor age, sex, ethnicity and CMV serostatus were compiled alongside the repertoire data. A separate validation cohort of 90 to 150 different subjects was used in addition to the 666-subject first cohort. Across 300 to 400 genotyped donors of the cohort, an average of about 200,000 unique TCR beta nucleotide sequences per donor were sequenced, and roughly 20% of those sequences were non-productive. About 300 gigabases of sequencing data and approximately 91 million unique TCR sequences made up an early release that covered approximately 650 HLA-typed donors. Rather than using new phenotypic data, the later analysis identified candidate immune exposures from TCR beta sequences and from how often those sequences occurred across donors. In a later genetic analysis, genome-wide SNP genotypes for about 65% of the 666 donors were used, and that subset was treated as a discovery cohort. Among the roughly 410 genotyped donors, under 90% belonged to the genetic ancestry cluster associated with self-reported Caucasian donors. In an earlier analysis of 587 of the donors, high-throughput TCR beta sequencing was used to judge whether each TCR beta V gene segment behaved as functional or pseudogenic. Both class I and class II loci were covered by HLA typing, at four-digit resolution. To predict cytomegalovirus infection status, the study combined high-throughput TCR immunosequencing, statistical association of individual TCRs with disease status, and machine learning. Overall study results and their limits: Roughly uniform sequencing depth across donors was assumed in presence/absence analyses, although this assumption may not hold. Specific HLA alleles were associated with 15,000 to 20,000 TCR beta sequences at a false discovery rate of 0.05 in a later analysis. The classifier was reported to diagnose cytomegalovirus status with high specificity and sensitivity in both the original cohort and the validation cohort. The study listed approximately 150 TCR beta chains as associated with cytomegalovirus. Strong co-occurrence of HLA alleles, especially DR and DQ, made assigning TCR associations to individual alleles difficult. In a later genetic analysis, fewer N-insertions in productive TCRs were reported among donors in an Asian-associated ancestry cluster than the approximately 630-donor mean. Only TCR beta chains were sequenced in this cohort, and the absence of alpha or paired-chain data limited detectable features. In an earlier analysis of more than 450 of the donors, most TCR beta V segments were observed in productive rearrangements about 90% or about 30% of the time, broadly matching IMGT annotations. According to a later analysis, TCR association rates differed among HLA loci, with DRB1 alleles showing the most associated TCRs and HLA-C alleles showing the fewest. Immune exposure information for the cohort was limited to CMV serostatus. Linkage disequilibrium might explain the correlated functional status among segregating V segments, but an unknown experimental factor could not be excluded. An association between a missense DCLRE1C variant and V-gene and J-gene trimming of TCR beta chains was found in a later genetic analysis and replicated in an independent cohort. The 87-base-pair reads could not distinguish some IMGT-functional V segments, including TRBV6-2 and TRBV6-3, so those segments were excluded. In vitro tests confirmed that a few of the cytomegalovirus-associated TCR beta chains recognize cytomegalovirus antigens. HLA typing was unavailable for some donors at each locus, so association tests used only the typed subset. Because counts were too low, seventeen rarely observed V segments, including chromosome 9 orphons, were excluded from the earlier analysis of fewer than 650 of the donors. The sequencing pipeline was judged likely to have produced a cluster of highly shared sequence variants as a technical artifact. A later analysis found that most CMV-associated TCR beta chains appeared HLA-restricted, with HLA associations seemingly driven largely by CMV exposure. Most TCR sequences were observed very rarely across donors, whereas some public TCRs were present in many individuals. Compared with equally common non-associated chains, HLA-associated TCR beta chains in a later analysis were more clonally expanded and had lower generation probabilities. In a later analysis, several top co-occurrence clusters were reported to appear linked to parvovirus B19, influenza, CMV and Epstein-Barr virus. A further reported finding was that TCR beta sequences accurately predicted the HLA-A and HLA-B alleles for most subjects in the first cohort. The authors suggested that the approach could potentially be generalized to other disease states and immunological phenotypes.

CDR1 and CDR2 were assigned from the germline V gene as SQVTM and ANQGSEA. V is pruned by 6 bases and J by 5 bases, leaving 8 bases of the junction without a gene match. The CDR3 holds 13 amino acids from the cysteine to the phenylalanine. Just CDR3 DNA is preserved here, 39 bases in frame from base 1. The sequenced sample consisted of PBMCs. The receptor was derived from a man between 18 and 35 years old in good health and CMV-seronegative. This receptor chain uses TRBV29-1 and TRBJ2-7; 9 bases in the junction line up with TRBD1. The DNA sequence follows: TGCAGCGTCTCCGACAGGGGGAACAACGAGCAGTACTTC. Translated, this gives CSVSDRGNNEQYF.